These T cell receptor beta chains were read from a single sample in a study of identical twins. Using its own MiXCR run on the 5' RACE reads, TCRdb lists one record per CDR3 protein. The sample contains around 220,000 distinct CDR3 sequences, more than 13% of which appear only once. Sequenced material: memory (CD45RO+) T cells sorted from blood. These receptors all come from a woman younger than 30 in good health. The CDR3 runs from the conserved cysteine through the conserved F or W. The D gene is left open where the match is weak. The listing skips clone size in some rows; elsewhere it reads once, few, many or a size class.

j_call clone_size d_call v_call cdr3_nt cdr3_aa
TRBJ2-1 few . TRBV5-1 TGCGCCAGCAGCTTGGCCGGGACACCGTACAATGAGCAGTTCTTC CASSLAGTPYNEQFF
TRBJ2-3 many TRBD2 TRBV5-1 TGCGCCAGCAGCCTTTCTAGCGGGGGACGTCCAGATACGCAGTATTTT CASSLSSGGRPDTQYF
TRBJ2-5 many . TRBV29-1 TGCAGCGTTGAAGTCGGGGACCGGTACCAAGAGACCCAGTACTTC CSVEVGDRYQETQYF
TRBJ1-1 . . TRBV20-1 TGCAGTGCCCGTCGATCGGGGGGTATCGCTGAAGCTTTCTTT CSARRSGGIAEAFF
TRBJ2-5 many TRBD1 TRBV15 TGTGCCACCAGCGGCGAACAGGGGGCGACTAAGACCCAGTACTTC CATSGEQGATKTQYF
TRBJ2-5 many . TRBV29-1 TGCAGCGTGGATCTGGCGAAGGGGGGCTGGACCCAGTACTTC CSVDLAKGGWTQYF
TRBJ1-2 many . TRBV7-8 TGTGCCAGCAGCCACGGACGGGCCGACTATGGCTACACCTTC CASSHGRADYGYTF
TRBJ2-2 many TRBD1 TRBV5-1 TGCGCCACCACGGGACAGGGGAACACCGGGGAGCTGTTTTTT CATTGQGNTGELFF
TRBJ1-2 . TRBD1 TRBV5-1 TGCGCCAGCAGCTTGGAAGACAGGGGTGGGGGCTACACCTTC CASSLEDRGGGYTF
TRBJ2-7 few TRBD1 TRBV7-2 TGTGCCAGCAGCTTTAGAGGGGGACAGGGGACTTACGAGCAGTACTTC CASSFRGGQGTYEQYF
TRBJ2-1 . . TRBV6-5 TGTGCCAGCAGGCCGTCGGGGAATGAGCAGTTCTTC CASRPSGNEQFF
TRBJ2-5 . TRBD1 TRBV29-1 TGCAGCGTTAAACCATGGGACAGCTTGTACCAAGAGACCCAGTACTTC CSVKPWDSLYQETQYF
TRBJ2-2 few TRBD2 TRBV20-1 TGCAGTGCTAGATACGGGGGGGCGGTCGGGGAGCTGTTTTTT CSARYGGAVGELFF
TRBJ1-1 few . TRBV5-1 TGCGCCAGCAGCGAAATTGGACAGTCCAGGGAAGCTTTCTTT CASSEIGQSREAFF
TRBJ2-6 few TRBD2 TRBV5-1 TGCGCCAGCCTACCGGGGGGGGCATTGTCGCCTGGGGCCAACGTCCTGACTTTC CASLPGGALSPGANVLTF
TRBJ2-3 few . TRBV12-3/TRBV12-4 TGTGCCAGCAGTTTTGGTTCGGCAGATCTGCAGTATTTT CASSFGSADLQYF
TRBJ1-6 few . TRBV12-3/TRBV12-4 TGTGCCAGCAGTAAGCGAGTTCTCTATAATTCACCCCTCCACTTT CASSKRVLYNSPLHF
TRBJ1-1 few . TRBV5-1 TGCGCCAGCAGCTTGGAGGGGGTAGGCACTGAAGCTTTCTTT CASSLEGVGTEAFF
TRBJ2-7 many TRBD2 TRBV3-1 TGTGCCAGCAGCCAGCCGGGACTAGCGGGAGACGAGCAGTACTTC CASSQPGLAGDEQYF
TRBJ1-2 . . TRBV12-3/TRBV12-4 TGTGCCAGCAGTCTTGCCGTAGGGCGTTTCCCCGGCTACACCTTC CASSLAVGRFPGYTF
TRBJ2-3 . . TRBV20-1 TGCAGTGCTGCCCTCTCTAGCAGATCTAGCACAGATACGCAGTATTTT CSAALSSRSSTDTQYF
TRBJ1-1 . TRBD1 TRBV10-3 TGTGCCATCAGTGGGACAGGGGGAGTCACTGAAGCTTTCTTT CAISGTGGVTEAFF
TRBJ2-5 . . TRBV5-1 TGCGCCAGCAGCTTGGCCAGCGGGCCCCAAGAGACCCAGTACTTC CASSLASGPQETQYF
TRBJ2-1 . TRBD1 TRBV20-1 TGCAGTGCTAGAGATCCTCGACAGGGGAACCATGAGCAGTTCTTC CSARDPRQGNHEQFF
TRBJ2-5 . . TRBV9 TGTGCCAGCAGCCCCGGCCCGCGGGTGGAGACCCAGTACTTC CASSPGPRVETQYF
TRBJ2-3 . . TRBV20-1 TGCAGTGCTAGGATAGGGCAGGTGATGGCAGATACGCAGTATTTT CSARIGQVMADTQYF
TRBJ2-5 . . TRBV4-1 TGCGCCAGCAGCTTACAGGGAAAAGAGACCCAGTACTTC CASSLQGKETQYF
TRBJ2-1 . TRBD2 TRBV20-1 TGCAGTGCTAGAGAAGGGAAAGGCGGGAGGCACAATGAGCAGTTCTTC CSAREGKGGRHNEQFF
TRBJ2-1 few . TRBV5-1 TGCGCCAGCAGCGGGAGGACTTTCTACAATGAGCAGTTCTTC CASSGRTFYNEQFF
TRBJ2-2 few TRBD2 TRBV11-2 TGTGCCAGCGGTATAAGCGGGAGGCGTACCGGGGAGCTGTTTTTT CASGISGRRTGELFF
TRBJ2-3 few . TRBV2 TGTGCCAGCGGGGATCTCAGGGGGAAGACTAGAGGAGGAGATACGCAGTATTTT CASGDLRGKTRGGDTQYF
TRBJ1-1 few . TRBV7-8 TGTGCCAGCAGCTTAGTTGCGGCAAACGCTGAAGCTTTCTTT CASSLVAANAEAFF
TRBJ2-1 many . TRBV7-6 TGTGCCAGCAGCCGAACTCTCCCCGGGAGCTCCTACAATGAGCAGTTCTTC CASSRTLPGSSYNEQFF
TRBJ2-1 few TRBD2 TRBV6-5 TGTGCCAGCAGTTACACTAGCGCGAGCCATCAGTTCTTC CASSYTSASHQFF
TRBJ2-6 many . TRBV27 TGTGCCAGCAGTTCCCCTAAGTCCTCTGGGGCCAACGTCCTGACTTTC CASSSPKSSGANVLTF
TRBJ2-7 few TRBD1 TRBV5-1 TGCGCCAGCAGCGTCTCGACAGGGATCGCCTACGAGCAGTACTTC CASSVSTGIAYEQYF
TRBJ2-1 . TRBD2 TRBV14 TGTGCCAGCAGCCAAGTTGCGGGGGGGCACAATGAGCAGTTCTTC CASSQVAGGHNEQFF
TRBJ2-7 . TRBD1 TRBV5-6 TGTGCCAGCAGCTTGACTGGACAGGGGGCTCGTGAGCAGTACTTC CASSLTGQGAREQYF
TRBJ1-2 . . TRBV20-1 TGCAGTGCTAGGCAGGGGAATGGCTACACCTTC CSARQGNGYTF
TRBJ1-2 few . TRBV29-1 TGCAGCGTTGAAGATGGGCGCGGGCCCAACTATGGCTACACCTTC CSVEDGRGPNYGYTF
TRBJ2-7 many . TRBV15 TGTGCCACCAGCTTCGACAGTCCCTACGAGCAGTACTTC CATSFDSPYEQYF